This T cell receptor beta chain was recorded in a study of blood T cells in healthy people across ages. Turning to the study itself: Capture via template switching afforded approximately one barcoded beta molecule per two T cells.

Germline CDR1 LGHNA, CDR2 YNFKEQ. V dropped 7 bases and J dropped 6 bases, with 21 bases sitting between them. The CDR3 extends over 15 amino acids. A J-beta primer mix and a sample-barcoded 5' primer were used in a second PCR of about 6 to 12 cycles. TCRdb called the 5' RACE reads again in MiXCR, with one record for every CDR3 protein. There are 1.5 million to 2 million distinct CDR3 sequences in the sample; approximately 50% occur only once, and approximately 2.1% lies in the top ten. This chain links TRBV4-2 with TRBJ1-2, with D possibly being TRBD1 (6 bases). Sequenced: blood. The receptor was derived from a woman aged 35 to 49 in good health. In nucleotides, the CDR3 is TGTGCCAGCACCTCAGTCGCAGGGGCTTTCGATGGCTACACCTTC. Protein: CASTSVAGAFDGYTF.